What follows are 8 T cell receptor beta chains derived from one specimen sequenced in a study of cytomegalovirus exposure and HLA in healthy donors. PCR amplification relied on 60 Vbeta primers (plus 13 Jbeta primers). TCRdb's table, derived via immunoSEQ multiplex PCR, lists solely in-frame clones and lacks some. The sample records 100,000 to 120,000 clones, about 80% being singletons. The sequenced sample was PBMCs. These receptor sequences come from a man in his forties or fifties in good health and CMV-seropositive.

This clone was found once. The chain recombines TRBV28 with TRBJ1-5; no clear D. Trimming cost V 7 bases and J 3 bases, with 13 bases left between them. Germline CDR1 is MDHEN and CDR2 is SYDVKM. The CDR3 sequence is 14 residues long. CDR3 nucleotides: TGTGCCAGCACCGTTATCACGGTCAATCAGCCCCAGCATTTT. Translation: CASTVITVNQPQHF.

The chain combines TRBV2 with TRBJ1-1; D is unresolved. CDR3 length: 14 amino acids. Germline V gene sequence: CDR1 SNHLY, CDR2 FYNNEI. With 5 bases removed from V and 4 bases from J, the gap between germline ends came to 14 bases. The CDR3 loop reads CASSSRNLFTEAFF. CDR3 nucleotide sequence: TGTGCCAGCAGTAGCAGGAACCTGTTCACTGAAGCTTTCTTT.

V gene TRBV28 combines with J gene TRBJ1-2; D not certain. The CDR3 runs to 12 residues. Germline V CDR1 and CDR2: MDHEN, SYDVKM. The germline V and J ends were trimmed by 4 bases and 5 bases, with 8 bases remaining between them. The CDR3 sequence: CASSSRYYGYTF. The CDR3 nucleotides read TGTGCCAGCAGTTCCCGCTATTATGGCTACACCTTC.

The chain uses TRBV7-2 and TRBJ2-1, with D possibly matching TRBD1 (5 bases). The length of the CDR3 is 16 residues. The V and J ends lost 2 bases and 1 base respectively, with 12 bases between them. Germline values: CDR1 SGHTA, CDR2 FQGNSA. The CDR3 loop is CASSLSPAGSYNEQFF. CDR3 DNA sequence: TGTGCCAGCAGCTTAAGCCCAGCAGGGTCCTACAATGAGCAGTTCTTC.

This clone was seen just once. The V gene is TRBV30, the J gene TRBJ1-4; 7 bases align to TRBD1. Looked up from germline, CDR1 is GTSNPN and CDR2 is SVGIG (reference sequence). The CDR3 length is 13 residues. With 5 bases clipped from V and 9 bases from J, the junction kept 9 bases outside the gene matches. CDR3 DNA: TGTGCCTGGGCCCCGGACAGGTCGAAAAAACTGTTTTTT. Protein sequence: CAWAPDRSKKLFF.

This clone was observed a handful of times. One end of the junction is discordant with germline, which a read error may explain. This sequence joins TRBV5-1 and TRBJ2-7; 7 bases are shared with TRBD2. From germline, CDR1 is SGHRS and CDR2 YFSETQ. This CDR3 region has 14 residues. As DNA, the CDR3 is TGTGCCAGCAGCGGGGAGGAGGGGCCCTACGAGCAGTACTTC. Translating it yields CASSGEEGPYEQYF.

This clone was recorded a few times. This sequence joins TRBV9 and TRBJ2-3; TRBD2 aligns across 9 bases. V was pared by 7 bases and J by 3 bases, with 9 bases of the junction left unmatched. Germline lookup yields CDR1 SGDLS and CDR2 YYNGEE. This CDR3 contains 15 residues. Here the CDR3 reads CASGNPSGETDTQYF. The CDR3 DNA reads as TGTGCCAGCGGCAACCCTAGCGGGGAAACAGATACGCAGTATTTT.

The chain links TRBV2 to TRBJ1-6, with TRBD1 identical over 11 bases. This CDR3 has 15 residues. The V and J ends lost 10 bases and 3 bases, in that order; junction bases with no gene match: 5. The germline V gene has CDR1 SNHLY and CDR2 FYNNEI. The chain's CDR3 is CATGTGGDYNSPLHF. For the CDR3, the DNA is TGTGCCACCGGGACAGGGGGTGACTATAATTCACCCCTCCACTTT. Based on the CDR3 plus reference TRBV2 and TRBJ1-6, the full variable domain is EPEVTQTPSHQVTQMGQEVILRCVPISNHLYFYWYRQILGQKVEFLVSFYNNEISEKSEIFDDQFSVERPDGSNFTLKIRSTKLEDSAMYFCATGTGGDYNSPLHFGNGTRLTVT.